The 5 T cell receptor beta chains in this list originate from one sample, sequenced in a study of blood T cell repertoires in COVID-19 (TCRdb year 2020). The receptor library was made with the immunoSEQ multiplex PCR assay. Here the immuneACCESS table is served through TCRdb, limited to in-frame sequences with V and J called. Missing clones are a known gap in these copies; in checked studies unresolved V genes cover under half, and the rest lacks a known reason. For this sample there are around 370,000 clones; around 90% appear just once. 1.2% of the sample belongs to the ten largest clones. Sequencing was carried out using PBMCs or T cells enriched from blood (not recorded which). The receptors derive from a woman aged 18 to 35 who had recovered from COVID-19.

The chain uses TRBV5-1 and TRBJ2-3; 11 bases map to TRBD2. Germline loops: CDR1 SGHRS, CDR2 YFSETQ. The length of the CDR3 is 19 residues. V was clipped by 1 base and J by 0 bases; unmatched bases: 10. The CDR3 loop is CASSLMSSGGSWSTDTQYF. CDR3 sequence (DNA): TGCGCCAGCAGCTTGATGTCTAGCGGGGGGTCCTGGAGCACAGATACGCAGTATTTT.

The sample holds one count of this clone. This sequence joins TRBV27 and TRBJ2-3; 7 nucleotides align to TRBD1. The CDR3 runs to 15 residues. Looked up from germline, CDR1 is MNHEY and CDR2 is SMNVEV (reference sequence). V lost 4 bases to trimming and J lost 3 bases; unmatched junction nucleotides: 7. CDR3 loop: CASSSWTGGTDTQYF. The CDR3 DNA follows: TGTGCCAGCAGTTCTTGGACAGGCGGGACAGATACGCAGTATTTT.

This clone was recorded only once. The chain links TRBV6-4 to TRBJ2-3; TRBD2 agrees at 12 bases. This CDR3 comprises 16 residues. J was trimmed by 2 bases and V by 4 bases; bases with no gene match: 4. CDR1 MRHNA and CDR2 SNTAGT come from the germline V gene. Here the CDR3 DNA reads TGTGCCAGCAGTGCCCTAGCGGGGGGGCCCACAGATACGCAGTATTTT. Its translation is CASSALAGGPTDTQYF.

This chain uses TRBV11-2 with TRBJ2-3, with 9 bases identical to TRBD1. After removal of 4 bases from V and 2 bases from J, the junction contained 7 bases not matched to a gene. This CDR3 contains 16 residues. Germline loops: CDR1 SGHAT, CDR2 FQNNGV. The CDR3 nucleotides read TGTGCCAGCAGCTCGGGCTGGGACAGGGCCACAGATACGCAGTATTTT. Translated: CASSSGWDRATDTQYF.

Many counts were recorded for this clone. The chain has TRBV9 and TRBJ2-1; 8 nucleotides agree with TRBD1. The trim removed 2 bases at V and 6 bases at J, leaving 10 bases unmatched. CDR1 and CDR2 from the germline V gene are SGDLS and YYNGEE. This CDR3 is built from 16 residues. CDR3 nucleotide sequence: TGTGCCAGCAGCGTGCAACAGGGGGTAGGGGGCAATGAGCAGTTCTTC. Translating it yields CASSVQQGVGGNEQFF.